This T cell receptor (beta chain) was retrieved from a study of shared clonotypes between healthy human individuals. Libraries were prepared by immunoSEQ multiplex PCR; TCRdb keeps only in-frame clonotypes and omits some of them. The sample lists about 1 million clones; approximately 72% were seen once. Germline V gene data show CDR1 as LGHNA and CDR2 as YNFKEQ. The CDR3 covers 16 residues. V lost 1 base to trimming and J lost 3 bases, with 16 bases between them. This clone occurred a few times. Sequencing was performed on memory CD4+ T cells sorted from blood. Subset indicated: CD45RA-negative fraction. The sequence came from a man aged 18 to 30 in good health. The chain employs TRBV4-2 and TRBJ2-7, with unresolved D. The CDR3 nucleotides read TGTGCCAGCAGCCAAGTTCCGTTCCCTACCGGCTACGAGCAGTACTTC. This encodes CASSQVPFPTGYEQYF.